These T cell receptor beta chains were read from a single sample in a study of T-cell reconstitution after alpha-beta-depleted transplantation in children. TCRdb called the PCR reads again in MiXCR, with one record for every CDR3 protein. The table shows hundreds of thousands of distinct CDR3 sequences, with over 15% occurring only once. Here the sequenced sample was PBMCs from the stem cell graft donor, taken from the stem cell graft. The receptors come from a human donor who donated a stem cell graft to a child with acute myeloid leukemia. The CDR3 runs from the conserved cysteine through the conserved F or W. A D gene is named only where the DNA matches it firmly. Rows may omit the clone size; those that give it use once, few, many or a size class.

clone_size	v_call	j_call	d_call	cdr3_nt	cdr3_aa
-	TRBV12-3/TRBV12-4	TRBJ1-3	-	TGTGCCAGCAGTTTAGCGCCCGATACGAGGGGAAACACCATATATTTT	CASSLAPDTRGNTIYF
-	TRBV5-1	TRBJ2-2	TRBD1	TGCGCCAGCAGCATTGACAGGGGGATCGCCGGGGAGCTGTTTTTT	CASSIDRGIAGELFF
many	TRBV29-1	TRBJ2-4	-	TGCAGCGTTGTAGACGTAGCCAAAAACATTCAGTACTTC	CSVVDVAKNIQYF
-	TRBV7-9	TRBJ1-2	-	TGTGCCAGCAGCCCCCTAAGGGGGTGGGAGTATGGCTACACCTTC	CASSPLRGWEYGYTF
-	TRBV11-1	TRBJ1-5	TRBD1	TGTGCCAGCAGCGCAACCCGGGACAGGAATCATGGTAATCAGCCCCAGCATTTT	CASSATRDRNHGNQPQHF
few	TRBV2	TRBJ1-2	-	TGTGCCAACACGACAGACACTAACTATGGCTACACCTTC	CANTTDTNYGYTF
few	TRBV21-1	TRBJ2-5	-	TGTGCCAGCGGCCAGGGGACCCAGTACTTC	CASGQGTQYF
many	TRBV7-9	TRBJ1-5	-	TGTGCCAGCAGCTTAGGGGACCCCCTCCAGCCCCAGCATTTT	CASSLGDPLQPQHF
-	TRBV7-9	TRBJ2-7	-	TGTGCCAGCAGCCCGGGACGCCAAACCTACGAGCAGTACTTC	CASSPGRQTYEQYF
few	TRBV20-1	TRBJ2-7	-	TGCAGTGCTAGAACGGGGGGCCGTACTTACGAGCAGTACTTC	CSARTGGRTYEQYF
many	TRBV20-1	TRBJ1-1	-	TGCAGTGCTAGTCTCAGGGTGGGCACTGAAGCTTTCTTT	CSASLRVGTEAFF
many	TRBV5-5	TRBJ2-1	-	TGTGCCAGCAGCTTGGTCCCTCAGGGGAGCAATGAGCAGTTCTTC	CASSLVPQGSNEQFF
many	TRBV5-5	TRBJ2-7	-	TGTGCCAGCAGCTTGGGTCATAGGGACACCTACGAGCAGTACTTC	CASSLGHRDTYEQYF
-	TRBV20-1	TRBJ2-3	TRBD2	TGCAGTGCTACCGGGACTAGCGGGGGGGCAATAGATACGCAGTATTTT	CSATGTSGGAIDTQYF
many	TRBV20-1	TRBJ1-6	-	TGCAGTGCTACCCCTCGCGTGGGGAATTCACCCCTCCACTTT	CSATPRVGNSPLHF
many	TRBV20-1	TRBJ2-5	-	TGCAGTGCTAGGCCCGTCTCCACATCTCTAGAGACCCAGTACTTC	CSARPVSTSLETQYF
many	TRBV5-1	TRBJ1-5	-	TGCGCCAGCAGCTTGGGAACCAGCAGCAATCAGCCCCAGCATTTT	CASSLGTSSNQPQHF
few	TRBV20-1	TRBJ1-4	-	TGCAGTGCTAGAGGCGGGGTTGCTAATGAAAAACTGTTTTTT	CSARGGVANEKLFF
-	TRBV7-9	TRBJ2-1	-	TGTGCCAGCAGCGCCCGGGGGTGGAATGAGCAGTTCTTC	CASSARGWNEQFF
-	TRBV12-3/TRBV12-4	TRBJ2-7	-	TGTGCCAGCAGATTTTCCGCCGACACAGCCCCCTACGAGCAGTACTTC	CASRFSADTAPYEQYF
-	TRBV5-5	TRBJ1-1	-	TGTGCCAGCAGCTTCATGATAACGGCGAACACTGAAGCTTTCTTT	CASSFMITANTEAFF
-	TRBV7-9	TRBJ2-1	TRBD1	TGTGCCAGCAGTCGTCAGGGGGTCAATGAGCAGTTCTTC	CASSRQGVNEQFF
many	TRBV20-1	TRBJ2-5	TRBD2	TGCAGTGCACCTAGCGGGGGGTTCCAAGAGACCCAGTACTTC	CSAPSGGFQETQYF
-	TRBV7-2	TRBJ2-5	-	TGTGCCAGCAGCTTTAATGGCCTAGTGGGAGAGACCCAGTACTTC	CASSFNGLVGETQYF
few	TRBV7-8	TRBJ1-1	-	TGTGCCAGCAGCTTAGCGGAGGGGGGTCGGGAGGCTTTCTTT	CASSLAEGGREAFF
-	TRBV24-1	TRBJ1-1	TRBD1	TGTGCCACCAGTGATTCCGGGACAGCGAACACTGAAGCTTTCTTT	CATSDSGTANTEAFF
many	TRBV6-5	TRBJ1-5	-	TGTGCCACCCAGGGAACTAGCAATCAGCCCCAGCATTTT	CATQGTSNQPQHF
many	TRBV6-5	TRBJ1-5	-	TGTGCCAGCAGTTACGTCAGGGACCAGCCCCAGCATTTT	CASSYVRDQPQHF
few	TRBV7-7	TRBJ2-5	-	TGTGCCAGCAGCTTGTCACCCGGGACCTTTGTAACCCAGTACTTC	CASSLSPGTFVTQYF
few	TRBV11-1	TRBJ2-6	-	TGTGCCAGCAGCTTAGTCCCTAGCGCCTTCTCTGGGGCCAACGTCCTGACTTTC	CASSLVPSAFSGANVLTF
many	TRBV12-3/TRBV12-4	TRBJ2-7	-	TGTGCCAGCGGCTCCGGGACTTGGTCCGCCGAGCAGTACTTC	CASGSGTWSAEQYF
many	TRBV20-1	TRBJ1-1	TRBD1	TGCAGTGCTGGAAACACAGGGGGCAGAGCTTTCTTT	CSAGNTGGRAFF
few	TRBV5-1	TRBJ2-1	TRBD1	TGCGCCAGCAGCTTAAAAGCCGGGACAGGGATCATCTACAATGAGCAGTTCTTC	CASSLKAGTGIIYNEQFF
few	TRBV29-1	TRBJ2-1	-	TGCAGCGTTGAAGGTTCCCTCCCGGCCTACAATGAGCAGTTCTTC	CSVEGSLPAYNEQFF
-	TRBV20-1	TRBJ2-3	-	TGCAGTGCTGCCGGGACCCAACACACAGATACGCAGTATTTT	CSAAGTQHTDTQYF
-	TRBV7-2	TRBJ2-7	TRBD2	TGTGCCAGCAGCTTAGATAGAGCGGGGGTCTACGAGCAGTACTTC	CASSLDRAGVYEQYF
many	TRBV20-1	TRBJ2-3	TRBD2	TGCAGTGCCCAGCCCGCTAGCGGGGGGGTGACAGATACGCAGTATTTT	CSAQPASGGVTDTQYF